The clone carrying this TCR beta chain occurred once. What it binds is not known. For sorted subsets, about 200 ng DNA per replicate equaled around 28,000 T cell genomes. The protocol was immunoSEQ multiplex PCR, while the TCRdb copy is restricted to in-frame clones and leaves out a portion. The table lists approximately 2,000,000 clones, around 90% of them singletons, with more than 0.35% in the top ten. The source of the sample is a study of shared clonotypes between healthy human individuals. Study results and limitations: When compared with the clonotypes that were shared by all four sorted-subset donors, the non-shared clonotypes turned out to have lower generation probabilities.

The sequence was collected from a man younger than 30 in good health. Some clones in this sample may be carry-over from other donors' samples. The sample comprised naive CD4+ T cells from PBMCs. Subset denoted: CD45RA+ positively selected.

The CDR3 sequence is CASRSGLGGYEQYF. CDR3 DNA: TGTGCCAGCAGATCCGGACTAGGCGGTTACGAGCAGTACTTC. The chain is built from TRBV6-5 and TRBJ2-7; 7 bases agree with TRBD2. V lost 6 bases to trimming and J lost 4 bases; unmatched junction nucleotides: 9. The CDR3 totals 14 residues. Germline V CDR1 and CDR2: MNHEY, SVGAGI.